This TCR beta chain is from a study of T-cell reconstitution after alpha-beta-depleted transplantation in children. Study-level points and caveats: Reported findings indicate that, about two months after transplant, alpha-beta T cells came from several hundred expanded clones, which were derived from non-depleted graft cells.

The CDR3 runs to 16 residues. Trimming left V 1 base short and J 4 bases short, with 14 bases between. During its preparation, the TCRbeta library received unique molecular identifiers. TCRdb processed the PCR reads anew with MiXCR; each CDR3 protein has one entry. Found here are 350,000 to 500,000 distinct CDR3 sequences, about 45% of them singletons; the top ten hold 25% to 30%. This clonotype showed up many times. Its antigen remains unknown. V gene TRBV12-3 or TRBV12-4 combines with J gene TRBJ1-5; D unclear. The sequence was obtained from a girl aged 2 to 10 with aplastic anemia, due to receive a stem cell transplant. The sample here was PBMCs, taken before TCRalphabeta/CD19-depleted stem cell transplant. The CDR3 sequence: CASSLGLGTENQPQHF. DNA for the CDR3: TGTGCCAGCAGTTTAGGGTTGGGAACGGAGAATCAGCCCCAGCATTTT.